This TCR beta chain was retrieved from a study of T cells in Graves' hyperthyroidism and ophthalmopathy. Diagnosis relied on clinical symptoms, serum thyroxine and TRAb, thyroid ultrasound and orbital computed tomography. RNA transcripts yielded amplified TCR beta CDR3 regions. The study used the HTBI primer set for a first-round RT-PCR of the TCR CDR3. TCRdb passed the multiplex PCR reads through MiXCR, listing each CDR3 protein once. The sample consists of 300,000 to 400,000 distinct CDR3 sequences, approximately 14% of them appearing once. The CDR3 has 13 residues. CDR1 SGDLS and CDR2 YYNGEE come from the germline V gene. Trimming shortened V by 4 bases and J by 3 bases, and 10 bases separated the two germline ends.

The sequence was collected from a young woman with Graves' ophthalmopathy. The V gene is TRBV9, the J gene TRBJ1-1; no firm D call. The specimen was blood. This CDR3 reads CASSPRAYTEAFF. The CDR3 region has the DNA TGTGCCAGCAGCCCCCGGGCCTACACTGAAGCTTTCTTT.